The 30 T cell receptor beta chains reported below all come from one sample, sequenced in a study of cytomegalovirus exposure and HLA in healthy donors (TCRdb year 2017). The library was generated by the immunoSEQ multiplex PCR assay. For the multiplex PCR, a mixture combining 60 forward primers for TCR Vbeta segments and 13 reverse primers for TCR Jbeta segments was used. Held by TCRdb, this immuneACCESS table contains in-frame sequences only and omits some clones. Under half of the omission traces to an unresolved V gene where checked; the cause of the rest is unknown. The sample yields about 170,000 clones; 80% to 90% were counted once. The ten biggest clones cover less than 3% of the sample. Sequenced material: PBMCs. The source is a male donor in good health and CMV-seronegative.

V and J are TRBV30 and TRBJ1-1, with D perhaps matching TRBD1 (5 bases). V gave up 5 bases and J gave up 1 base, with 11 bases separating them. Germline values: CDR1 GTSNPN, CDR2 SVGIG (reference sequence). The CDR3 totals 13 residues. This CDR3 is CAWRYGGNTEAFF. The CDR3 DNA reads as TGTGCCTGGCGTTACGGGGGGAACACTGAAGCTTTCTTT.

The rearrangement links TRBV4-3 to TRBJ2-2; 14 bases match TRBD2. V was pared by 1 base and J by 6 bases, with 13 bases of the junction left unmatched. Germline CDR1 and CDR2: LGHNA and YSLEER. This CDR3 contains 20 residues. The CDR3 coding sequence is TGCGCCAGCAGCCAAGGGCCCGGGACTAGCGGGAGTGTAGGTCCCGGGGAGCTGTTTTTT. Its protein product is CASSQGPGTSGSVGPGELFF.

The chain combines TRBV6-1 with TRBJ1-1, with a weak D call TRBD1 (5 bases). Looked up from germline, CDR1 is MNHNS and CDR2 is SASEGT. V lost 7 bases, J lost 1 base, and 10 bases lay in between. The CDR3 spans 13 residues. The CDR3 sequence is CASKGWENTEAFF. The CDR3 DNA is TGTGCCAGCAAGGGGTGGGAGAACACTGAAGCTTTCTTT.

J is TRBJ2-3 and V is TRBV30; 16 nucleotides agree with TRBD2. J was trimmed by 6 bases and V by 5 bases; bases with no gene match: 5. Germline values: CDR1 GTSNPN, CDR2 SVGIG (reference sequence). CDR3 size: 15 residues. The CDR3 spells CAWGTSGGAGDTQYF. CDR3 DNA: TGTGCCTGGGGGACTAGCGGGGGGGCTGGGGATACGCAGTATTTT.

The chain is built from TRBV7-2 and TRBJ2-5, with TRBD1 matching over 7 bases. The closer fit of TRBJ2-7 to the DNA end suggests the J call may be wrong. The CDR3 is made up of 14 amino acids. The germline V gene has CDR1 SGHTA and CDR2 FQGNSA. The CDR3 sequence: CASSQGQDWSEQYF. The DNA for the CDR3 is TGTGCCAGCAGCCAAGGACAGGATTGGAGCGAGCAGTACTTC.

The rearrangement joins TRBV25-1 to TRBJ2-7; 12 nucleotides line up with TRBD2. The germline CDR1 and CDR2 sequences are MGHDK and SYGVNS. The V and J ends lost 2 bases and 9 bases, in that order; junction bases with no gene match: 5. The CDR3 is made up of 14 amino acids. The CDR3 region is CASSERLAGDGQYF. As DNA, the CDR3 is TGTGCCAGCAGTGAACGACTAGCGGGGGATGGGCAGTACTTC.

The chain joins TRBV28 to TRBJ1-3; D gene ambiguous. The V gene lost 5 bases and the J gene lost 8 bases, with 19 bases spanning the gap. This CDR3 has 15 residues. Germline V gene sequence: CDR1 MDHEN, CDR2 SYDVKM. The CDR3 nucleotides are TGTGCCAGCAGTATCACGGACGGGAGGGAAGACACCATATATTTT. It is translated as CASSITDGREDTIYF.

This sequence joins TRBV6-5 and TRBJ1-1; 11 bases match TRBD1. The germline gives CDR1 MNHEY, CDR2 SVGAGI. After removal of 6 bases from V and 10 bases from J, the junction contained 13 bases not matched to a gene. CDR3 length: 15 amino acids. CDR3 residues: CASSGQGAKWNGAFF. As DNA, the CDR3 is TGTGCCAGCAGCGGACAGGGGGCGAAATGGAACGGAGCTTTCTTT.

This clone was recorded once. The rearrangement links TRBV4-2 to TRBJ2-7; 8 bases fit TRBD2. From germline, CDR1 is LGHNA and CDR2 YNFKEQ. V dropped 0 bases and J dropped 2; count of bases not matched to a gene: 6. The CDR3 loop spans 16 amino acids. As DNA, the CDR3 is TGTGCCAGCAGCCAAGATCGCCTAGCGGGCCCCTACGAGCAGTACTTC. Residues: CASSQDRLAGPYEQYF.

The chain carries TRBV4-1 and TRBJ2-2; 9 bases fit TRBD1. Germline loops: CDR1 MGHRA, CDR2 YSYEKL. This CDR3 has 16 residues. Trimming cost V 3 bases and J 4 bases; bases outside gene matches: 6. CDR3 sequence: CASSQRGQGGTGELFF. The CDR3 DNA reads as TGCGCCAGCAGCCAGAGGGGACAGGGCGGCACCGGGGAGCTGTTTTTT.

V is TRBV30 and J is TRBJ1-4; the D gene is possibly TRBD1 (6 bases). Germline assignment: CDR1 GTSNPN and CDR2 SVGIG (reference sequence). This CDR3 spans 11 amino acids. Trimming removed 2 bases from V and 8 bases from J, with 6 bases in between. The DNA of the CDR3 is TGTGCCTGGAGTACAGGGGAAAAACTGTTTTTT. Its protein is CAWSTGEKLFF.

The chain carries TRBV5-1 and TRBJ2-7, with 7 positions matching TRBD1. The CDR3 runs to 15 residues. Germline V gene lookup returns CDR1 SGHRS and CDR2 YFSETQ. V lost 3 bases to trimming and J lost 2 bases; unmatched junction nucleotides: 8. CDR3 protein: CASSSMDRTPYEQYF. The CDR3 DNA reads TGCGCCAGCAGCTCCATGGACAGGACACCCTACGAGCAGTACTTC.

The chain links TRBV28 to TRBJ2-2, with TRBD2 identical over 9 bases. The CDR3 runs 16 residues. Germline assignment: CDR1 MDHEN and CDR2 SYDVKM. After removal of 3 bases from V and 4 bases from J, the junction contained 6 bases not matched to a gene. CDR3 sequence: CASSLSLAGPTGELFF. The CDR3 nucleotides are TGTGCCAGCAGTTTGAGTCTAGCGGGACCCACCGGGGAGCTGTTTTTT.

The CDR3 DNA reads TGCAGCGTTGCGCTGAGGGGACAGAACACTGAAGCTTTCTTT. This encodes CSVALRGQNTEAFF. The V call is TRBV29-1, the J call TRBJ1-1; the D gene is possibly TRBD1 (6 bases). V shed 4 bases and J shed 1 base, with 13 bases lying between them. The CDR3 extends over 14 amino acids. Germline CDR1 reads SQVTM; CDR2 reads ANQGSEA.

The chain is built from TRBV10-3 and TRBJ2-5, with 7 nucleotides matching TRBD2. Germline loops: CDR1 ENHRY, CDR2 SYGVKD. The CDR3 has 16 residues. J lost 4 bases, V lost 4 bases, and 12 bases had no gene match. The DNA of the CDR3 is TGTGCCATCAGTGGCGCACAGAAGGGAGGGAGAGAGACCCAGTACTTC. The encoded protein is CAISGAQKGGRETQYF.

The chain has TRBV10-3 and TRBJ1-5; 12 nucleotides align to TRBD1. The CDR3 totals 14 residues. Germline CDR1 and CDR2: ENHRY and SYGVKD. Trimming removed 6 bases from V and 6 bases from J; junction bases left unmatched: 3. The CDR3 loop is CAISGTGGGQPQHF. In DNA form, the CDR3 reads TGTGCCATCAGCGGGACAGGGGGCGGTCAGCCCCAGCATTTT.

In DNA, the CDR3 is TGTGCCAGCAGCCCCTATAATAGCGGGGGGGCCTACGAGCAGTACTTC. It encodes CASSPYNSGGAYEQYF. The chain carries TRBV4-2 and TRBJ2-7; 11 nucleotides agree with TRBD2. With 4 bases clipped from V and 2 bases from J, the junction kept 7 bases outside the gene matches. The CDR3 has 16 amino acids. CDR1 is LGHNA and CDR2 is YNFKEQ in the germline V gene.

This chain connects TRBV6-5 to TRBJ1-2; 7 nucleotides agree with TRBD1. There are 14 residues in the CDR3. The J segment lost 5 bases and the V segment lost 8 bases, leaving 11 bases of the junction unmatched. Germline V lookup: CDR1 MNHEY, CDR2 SVGAGI. The CDR3 bases are TGTGCCAGCGGTTCCCTGGGACAGTCTTATGGCTACACCTTC. The encoded protein is CASGSLGQSYGYTF.

The chain uses TRBV9 and TRBJ2-3, with 10 positions matching TRBD2. V lost 3 bases, J lost 0 bases, and 4 bases stayed unmatched. The CDR3 length is 16 residues. The germline CDR1 and CDR2 sequences are SGDLS and YYNGEE. CDR3 DNA sequence: TGTGCCAGCAGCGGTGGACTAGCGGTTAGCACAGATACGCAGTATTTT. Amino acids: CASSGGLAVSTDTQYF. Combining the CDR3 with reference TRBV9 and TRBJ2-3 gives the whole variable domain DSGVTQTPKHLITATGQRVTLRCSPRSGDLSVYWYQQSLDQGLQFLIQYYNGEERAKGNILERFSAQQFPDLHSELNLSSLELGDSALYFCASSGGLAVSTDTQYFGPGTRLTVL.

The CDR3 here is CASSQDRRSAGEETQYF. DNA for the CDR3: TGCGCCAGCAGCCAAGATCGGAGAAGTGCGGGGGAAGAGACCCAGTACTTC. V usage is TRBV4-1 and J usage is TRBJ2-5, with TRBD2 matching 7 bases. The CDR3 contains 17 residues. V was pared by 0 bases and J by 3 bases, with 10 bases of the junction left unmatched. The germline V gene has CDR1 MGHRA and CDR2 YSYEKL.

V and J are TRBV7-6 and TRBJ2-6; 11 bases are shared with TRBD1. The CDR3 length is 19 residues. CDR1 is SGHVS, CDR2 FNYEAQ, per germline. Trimming at V came to 2 bases and at J to 1 base, leaving 7 bases not matched to a gene. The CDR3 DNA follows: TGTGCCAGCAGCTTAAAGGCCGGGACAGGGGGGTCTGGGGCCAACGTCCTGACTTTC. It yields the protein CASSLKAGTGGSGANVLTF.

The chain couples TRBV4-3 to TRBJ2-3; TRBD1 matches 8 bases. Germline loops: CDR1 LGHNA, CDR2 YSLEER. The CDR3 is 17 amino acids. With V trimmed by 5 bases and J by 4 bases, 14 bases remained unmatched. The CDR3 reads CASSSGGRQGFADTQYF. The CDR3 bases are TGCGCCAGCAGCTCAGGGGGGAGACAGGGGTTCGCAGATACGCAGTATTTT.

This clone was recorded a few times. V and J are TRBV6-1 and TRBJ1-5; no clear D. The CDR3 sequence is 15 residues long. The germline gives CDR1 MNHNS, CDR2 SASEGT. V lost 1 base, J lost 0 bases, and 7 bases lay in between. The CDR3 here is CASSEGFGSNQPQHF. Written as DNA, the CDR3 is TGTGCCAGCAGTGAAGGTTTCGGTAGCAATCAGCCCCAGCATTTT.

The chain joins TRBV7-9 to TRBJ2-2, with D perhaps matching TRBD2 (7 bases). V was pared by 5 bases and J by 4 bases, with 20 bases between. The CDR3 totals 17 residues. Germline V gene data show CDR1 as SEHNR and CDR2 as FQNEAQ (reference sequence). The CDR3 DNA follows: TGTGCCAGCAGCCCTCGGGGGGCTAGCATAGGCACCGGGGAGCTGTTTTTT. Its translation: CASSPRGASIGTGELFF. Full variable domain (outside the CDR3, taken from reference TRBV7-9 and TRBJ2-2): DTGVSQNPRHKITKRGQNVTFRCDPISEHNRLYWYRQTLGQGPEFLTYFQNEAQLEKSRLLSDRFSAERPKGSFSTLEIQRTEQGDSAMYLCASSPRGASIGTGELFFGEGSRLTVL.

The chain uses TRBV9 and TRBJ2-2; D call uncertain. The CDR3 runs 17 residues. Germline assignment: CDR1 SGDLS and CDR2 YYNGEE. V was shortened by 1 base and J by 3 bases, with 16 bases between the two germline ends. The CDR3 region is CASSVFSARRDTGELFF. The CDR3 bases are TGTGCCAGCAGCGTATTTTCGGCTCGCCGGGACACCGGGGAGCTGTTTTTT.

The chain recombines TRBV9 with TRBJ1-3; a weak D match, TRBD1 (5 bases). V shed 0 bases and J shed 2 bases, with 9 bases lying between them. This CDR3 has 15 residues. Looked up from germline, CDR1 is SGDLS and CDR2 is YYNGEE. This CDR3 reads CASSVEAGTGNTIYF. The CDR3 nucleotides read TGTGCCAGCAGCGTAGAGGCAGGGACTGGAAACACCATATATTTT.

Only a few counts were recorded for this clone. V is TRBV28 and J is TRBJ1-1; no clear D. The germline V gene has CDR1 MDHEN and CDR2 SYDVKM. Deletions cut 6 bases from V and 1 base from J, with 12 bases between. The CDR3 is 14 residues long. In nucleotides, the CDR3 is TGTGCCAGCAGCCACTCGGTTCGGAACACTGAAGCTTTCTTT. The encoded protein is CASSHSVRNTEAFF.

V and J are TRBV7-2 and TRBJ1-2, with 8 bases aligning to TRBD1. The CDR3 has 15 residues. Losses at the gene ends were 1 base for V and 4 bases for J; bases not matched to a gene: 5. Germline CDR1 is SGHTA and CDR2 is FQGNSA. The CDR3 here is CASSLDRGASYGYTF. CDR3 sequence (DNA): TGTGCCAGCAGCTTAGACAGGGGGGCCAGCTATGGCTACACCTTC. Looking up the rest from reference TRBV7-2 and TRBJ1-2 gives the full variable domain: GAGVSQSPSNKVTEKGKDVELRCDPISGHTALYWYRQSLGQGLEFLIYFQGNSAPDKSGLPSDRFSAERTGGSVSTLTIQRTQQEDSAVYLCASSLDRGASYGYTFGSGTRLTVV.

The V and J genes are TRBV28 and TRBJ1-2; D not certain. The V and J ends lost 8 bases and 3 bases respectively, with 10 bases between them. The CDR3 runs 12 residues. Germline V gene lookup returns CDR1 MDHEN and CDR2 SYDVKM. The CDR3 loop is CASWRVDYGYTF. The CDR3 DNA follows: TGTGCCAGCTGGAGGGTGGACTATGGCTACACCTTC.

The chain links TRBV30 to TRBJ2-3, with D possibly matching TRBD2 (7 bases). Germline CDR1 and CDR2: GTSNPN and SVGIG (reference sequence). V lost 5 bases to trimming and J lost 3 bases, with 18 bases between them. The CDR3 has 15 amino acids. CDR3 sequence reads: CAWRYTGRGTDTQYF. CDR3 in DNA: TGTGCCTGGCGATATACAGGGAGGGGGACAGATACGCAGTATTTT. Together with reference TRBV30 and TRBJ2-3, the CDR3 gives the full variable domain: SQTIHQWPATLVQPVGSPLSLECTVEGTSNPNLYWYRQAAGRGLQLLFYSVGIGQISSEVPQNLSASRPQDRQFILSSKKLLLSDSGFYLCAWRYTGRGTDTQYFGPGTRLTVL.